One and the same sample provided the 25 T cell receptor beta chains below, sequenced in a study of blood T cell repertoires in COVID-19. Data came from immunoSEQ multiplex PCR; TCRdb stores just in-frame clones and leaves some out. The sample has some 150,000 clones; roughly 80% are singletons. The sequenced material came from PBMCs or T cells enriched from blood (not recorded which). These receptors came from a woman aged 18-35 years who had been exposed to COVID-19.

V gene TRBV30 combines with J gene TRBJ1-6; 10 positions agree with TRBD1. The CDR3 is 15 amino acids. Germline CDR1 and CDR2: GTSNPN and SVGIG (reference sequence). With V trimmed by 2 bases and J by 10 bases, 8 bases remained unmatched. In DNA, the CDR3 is TGTGCCTGGAGTACCGGGACAGGGGTAGCCTCACCCCTCCACTTT. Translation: CAWSTGTGVASPLHF.

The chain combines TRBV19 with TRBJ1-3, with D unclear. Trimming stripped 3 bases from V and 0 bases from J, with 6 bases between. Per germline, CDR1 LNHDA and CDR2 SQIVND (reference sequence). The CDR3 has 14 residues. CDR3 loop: CASSIAPSGNTIYF. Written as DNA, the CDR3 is TGTGCCAGTAGTATCGCGCCCTCTGGAAACACCATATATTTT.

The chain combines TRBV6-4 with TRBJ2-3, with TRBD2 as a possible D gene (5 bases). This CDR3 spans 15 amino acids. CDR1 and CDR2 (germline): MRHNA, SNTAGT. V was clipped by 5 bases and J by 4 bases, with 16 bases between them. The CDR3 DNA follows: TGTGCCAGCAGTAGGAGCGGCGGGCAGGCAGATACGCAGTATTTT. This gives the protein CASSRSGGQADTQYF.

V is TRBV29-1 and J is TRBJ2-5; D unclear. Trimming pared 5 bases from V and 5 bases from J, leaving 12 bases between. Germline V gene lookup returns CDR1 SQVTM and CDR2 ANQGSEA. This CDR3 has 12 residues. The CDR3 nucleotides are TGCAGCGTTCGGGTCCCCGGGGAGACCCAGTACTTC. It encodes CSVRVPGETQYF. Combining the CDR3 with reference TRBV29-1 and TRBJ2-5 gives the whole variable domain SAVISQKPSRDICQRGTSLTIQCQVDSQVTMMFWYRQQPGQSLTLIATANQGSEATYESGFVIDKFPISRPNLTFSTLTVSNMSPEDSSIYLCSVRVPGETQYFGPGTRLLVL.

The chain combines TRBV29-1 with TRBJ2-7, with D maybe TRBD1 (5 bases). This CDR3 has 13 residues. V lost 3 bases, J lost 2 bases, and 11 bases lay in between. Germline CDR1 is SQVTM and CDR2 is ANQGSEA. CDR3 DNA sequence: TGCAGCGTTGACGGGCCAGGGCCCTACGAGCAGTACTTC. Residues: CSVDGPGPYEQYF.

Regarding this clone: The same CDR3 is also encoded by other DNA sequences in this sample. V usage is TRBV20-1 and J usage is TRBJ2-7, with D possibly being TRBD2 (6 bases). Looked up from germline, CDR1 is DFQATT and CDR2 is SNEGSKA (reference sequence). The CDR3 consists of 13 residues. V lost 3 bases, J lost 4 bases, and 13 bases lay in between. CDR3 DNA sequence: TGCAGTGCTAGTTCCGGGAGTAAATACGAGCAGTACTTC. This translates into CSASSGSKYEQYF.

CDR3 region: CASRATGGETQYF. CDR3 sequence (DNA): TGTGCCAGCAGGGCCACAGGGGGAGAGACCCAGTACTTC. The rearrangement uses TRBV28 and TRBJ2-5, with TRBD1 matching over 8 bases. Unmatched junction bases numbered 4, after V lost 6 bases and J lost 4 bases. The germline V gene encodes CDR1 MDHEN and CDR2 SYDVKM. The CDR3 consists of 13 residues.

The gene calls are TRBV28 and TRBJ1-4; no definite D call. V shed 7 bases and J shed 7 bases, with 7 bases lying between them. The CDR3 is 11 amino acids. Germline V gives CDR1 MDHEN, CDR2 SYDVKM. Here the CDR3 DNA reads TGTGCCAGCACCCTACGTGAAAAACTGTTTTTT. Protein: CASTLREKLFF.

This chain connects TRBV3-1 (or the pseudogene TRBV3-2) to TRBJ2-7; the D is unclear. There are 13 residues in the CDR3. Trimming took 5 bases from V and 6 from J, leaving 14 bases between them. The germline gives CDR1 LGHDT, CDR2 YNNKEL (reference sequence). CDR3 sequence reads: CASSTYPSSEQYF. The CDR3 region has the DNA TGTGCCAGCAGCACCTACCCTAGTTCCGAGCAGTACTTC.

CDR3 residues: CASSAEASAKNIQYF. The CDR3, as DNA: TGTGCCAGCAGTGCTGAGGCTTCGGCCAAAAACATTCAGTACTTC. V gene TRBV2 combines with J gene TRBJ2-4; D gene unclear. Trimming removed 4 bases at V and 1 base at J, with 11 bases between. CDR1 is SNHLY and CDR2 is FYNNEI in the germline V gene. There are 15 residues in the CDR3.

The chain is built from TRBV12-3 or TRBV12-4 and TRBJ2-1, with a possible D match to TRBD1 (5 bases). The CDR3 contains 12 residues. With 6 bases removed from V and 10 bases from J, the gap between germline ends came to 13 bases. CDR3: CASSIPGLEQFF. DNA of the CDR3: TGTGCCAGCAGCATTCCAGGGTTAGAGCAGTTCTTC.

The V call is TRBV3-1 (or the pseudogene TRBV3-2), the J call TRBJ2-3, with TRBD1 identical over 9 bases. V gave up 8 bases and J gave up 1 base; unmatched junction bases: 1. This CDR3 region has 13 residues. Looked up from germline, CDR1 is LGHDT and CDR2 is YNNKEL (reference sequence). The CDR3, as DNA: TGTGCCAGCCGGGACAGGGGCACAGATACGCAGTATTTT. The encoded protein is CASRDRGTDTQYF.

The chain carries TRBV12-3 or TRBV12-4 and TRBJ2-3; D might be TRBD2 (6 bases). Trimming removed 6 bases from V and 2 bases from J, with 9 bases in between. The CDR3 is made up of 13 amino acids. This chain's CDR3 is CASSRGTTDTQYF. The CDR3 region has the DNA TGTGCCAGCAGCCGGGGGACCACAGATACGCAGTATTTT.

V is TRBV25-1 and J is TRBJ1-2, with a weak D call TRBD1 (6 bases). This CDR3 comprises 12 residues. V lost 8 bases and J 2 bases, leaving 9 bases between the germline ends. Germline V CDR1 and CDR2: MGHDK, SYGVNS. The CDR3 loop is CASAGTNYGYTF. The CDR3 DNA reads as TGTGCCAGCGCCGGGACAAACTATGGCTACACCTTC.

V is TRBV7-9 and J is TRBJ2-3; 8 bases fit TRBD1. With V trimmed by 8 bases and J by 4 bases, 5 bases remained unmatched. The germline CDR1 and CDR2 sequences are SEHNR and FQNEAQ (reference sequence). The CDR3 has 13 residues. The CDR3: CASDRGIADTQYF. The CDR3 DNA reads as TGTGCCAGCGACAGGGGAATCGCAGATACGCAGTATTTT. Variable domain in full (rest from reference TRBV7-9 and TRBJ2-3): DTGVSQNPRHKITKRGQNVTFRCDPISEHNRLYWYRQTLGQGPEFLTYFQNEAQLEKSRLLSDRFSAERPKGSFSTLEIQRTEQGDSAMYLCASDRGIADTQYFGPGTRLTVL.

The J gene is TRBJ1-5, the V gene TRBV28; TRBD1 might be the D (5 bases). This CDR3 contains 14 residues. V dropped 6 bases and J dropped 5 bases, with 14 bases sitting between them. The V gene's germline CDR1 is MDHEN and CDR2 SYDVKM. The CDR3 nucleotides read TGTGCCAGCAGGCTTGACAGAGATCATCAGCCCCAGCATTTT. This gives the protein CASRLDRDHQPQHF.

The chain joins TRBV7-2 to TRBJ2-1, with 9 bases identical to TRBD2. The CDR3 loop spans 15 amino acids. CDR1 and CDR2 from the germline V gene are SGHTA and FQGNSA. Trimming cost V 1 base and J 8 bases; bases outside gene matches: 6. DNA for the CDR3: TGTGCCAGCAGCTTAGGACTAGCGGAGATGTATGAGCAGTTCTTC. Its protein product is CASSLGLAEMYEQFF.

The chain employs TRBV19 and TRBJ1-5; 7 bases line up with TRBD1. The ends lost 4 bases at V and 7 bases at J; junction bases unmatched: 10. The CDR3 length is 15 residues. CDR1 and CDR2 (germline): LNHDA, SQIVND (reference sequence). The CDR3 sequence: CASSSFEGAQQPQHF. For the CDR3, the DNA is TGTGCCAGTAGTAGTTTCGAGGGGGCACAGCAGCCCCAGCATTTT.

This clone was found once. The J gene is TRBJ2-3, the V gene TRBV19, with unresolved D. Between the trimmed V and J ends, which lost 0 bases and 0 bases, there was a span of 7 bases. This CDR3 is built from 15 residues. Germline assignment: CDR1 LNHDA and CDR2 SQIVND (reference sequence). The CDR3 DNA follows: TGTGCCAGTAGTATAGACGGTCCTAGCACAGATACGCAGTATTTT. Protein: CASSIDGPSTDTQYF.

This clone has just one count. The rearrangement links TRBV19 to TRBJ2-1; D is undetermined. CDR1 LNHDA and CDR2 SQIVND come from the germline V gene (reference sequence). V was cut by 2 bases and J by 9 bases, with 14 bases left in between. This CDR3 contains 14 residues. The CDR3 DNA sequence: TGTGCCAGTAGTATACAGGCGATTCTCAGTGAGCAGTTCTTC. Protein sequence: CASSIQAILSEQFF.

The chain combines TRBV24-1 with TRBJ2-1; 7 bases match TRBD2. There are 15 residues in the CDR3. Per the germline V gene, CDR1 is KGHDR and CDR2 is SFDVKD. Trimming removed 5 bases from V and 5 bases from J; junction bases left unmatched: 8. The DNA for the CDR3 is TGTGCCACCAGTGGTTCCGGACTAGATAACAATGAGCAGTTCTTC. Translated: CATSGSGLDNNEQFF.

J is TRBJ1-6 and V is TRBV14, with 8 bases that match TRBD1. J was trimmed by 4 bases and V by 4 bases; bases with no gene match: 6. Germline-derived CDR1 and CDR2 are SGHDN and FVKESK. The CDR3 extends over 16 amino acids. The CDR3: CASSPRQGKYNSPLHF. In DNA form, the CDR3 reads TGTGCCAGCAGCCCCCGACAGGGGAAATATAATTCACCCCTCCACTTT.

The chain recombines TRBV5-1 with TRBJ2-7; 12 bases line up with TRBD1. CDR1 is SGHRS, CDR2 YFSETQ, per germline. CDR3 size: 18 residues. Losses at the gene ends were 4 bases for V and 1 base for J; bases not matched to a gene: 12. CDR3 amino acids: CASSVPGTGGARSYEQYF. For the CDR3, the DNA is TGCGCCAGCAGCGTTCCCGGGACAGGGGGCGCGAGATCCTACGAGCAGTACTTC. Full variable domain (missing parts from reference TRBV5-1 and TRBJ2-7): KAGVTQTPRYLIKTRGQQVTLSCSPISGHRSVSWYQQTPGQGLQFLFEYFSETQRNKGNFPGRFSGRQFSNSRSEMNVSTLELGDSALYLCASSVPGTGGARSYEQYFGPGTRLTVT.

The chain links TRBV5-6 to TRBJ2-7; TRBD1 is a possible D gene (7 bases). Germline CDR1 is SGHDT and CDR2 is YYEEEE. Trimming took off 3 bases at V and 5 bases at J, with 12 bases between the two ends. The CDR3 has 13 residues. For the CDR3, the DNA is TGTGCCAGCAGCTGGGACAGCGGGCACGAGCAGTACTTC. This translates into CASSWDSGHEQYF. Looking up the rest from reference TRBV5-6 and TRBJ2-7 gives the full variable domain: DAGVTQSPTHLIKTRGQQVTLRCSPKSGHDTVSWYQQALGQGPQFIFQYYEEEERQRGNFPDRFSGHQFPNYSSELNVNALLLGDSALYLCASSWDSGHEQYFGPGTRLTVT.

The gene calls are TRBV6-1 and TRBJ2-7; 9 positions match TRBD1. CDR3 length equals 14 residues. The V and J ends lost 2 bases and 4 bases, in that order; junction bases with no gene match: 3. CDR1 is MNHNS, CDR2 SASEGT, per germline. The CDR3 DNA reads TGTGCCAGCAGTGAACGGACAGGGGTATACGAGCAGTACTTC. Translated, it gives CASSERTGVYEQYF.